Below are 22 T cell receptor beta chains sequenced from a single sample in a study of blood T cell repertoires in COVID-19. The protocol was immunoSEQ multiplex PCR, while the TCRdb copy is restricted to in-frame clones and leaves out a portion. The sample contains over 75,000 clones, approximately 79% of which appear only once. Sequenced material: peripheral blood. These receptors were obtained from a man aged 65 to 79 with acute or convalescent COVID-19.

This clone was seen once. The V call is TRBV9, the J call TRBJ1-6; 8 bases align to TRBD1. J gave up 11 bases and V 5 bases, and 3 bases lay outside the gene matches. Germline CDR1 SGDLS, CDR2 YYNGEE. This CDR3 has 12 residues. The CDR3 bases are TGTGCCAGCAGTGGACAGGGTACACCCCTCCACTTT. Protein sequence: CASSGQGTPLHF. Looking up the rest from reference TRBV9 and TRBJ1-6 gives the full variable domain: DSGVTQTPKHLITATGQRVTLRCSPRSGDLSVYWYQQSLDQGLQFLIQYYNGEERAKGNILERFSAQQFPDLHSELNLSSLELGDSALYFCASSGQGTPLHFGNGTRLTVT.

The chain uses TRBV11-2 and TRBJ2-7, with 8 positions matching TRBD1. This CDR3 has 15 residues. Looked up from germline, CDR1 is SGHAT and CDR2 is FQNNGV. V dropped 5 bases and J dropped 5; count of bases not matched to a gene: 11. The CDR3 loop is CASSHSGTGGHEQYV. The CDR3 nucleotides are TGTGCCAGCAGCCACTCCGGGACAGGAGGCCACGAGCAGTACGTC.

This chain links TRBV2 with TRBJ2-3; D unclear. This CDR3 has 12 amino acids. In germline, CDR1 is SNHLY, CDR2 FYNNEI. V was clipped by 5 bases and J by 0 bases, with 3 bases between them. CDR3 protein: CASSYSTDTQYF. The CDR3 coding sequence is TGTGCCAGCAGTTATAGCACAGATACGCAGTATTTT.

This sequence joins TRBV18 and TRBJ2-2; TRBD1 might be the D (5 bases). V gave up 5 bases and J gave up 7 bases, with 11 bases separating them. Germline CDR1 is KGHSH and CDR2 is LQKENI. The CDR3 is 13 residues long. CDR3 nucleotide sequence: TGTGCCAGCTCAGAGCAGGGCCTCGGGGAGCTGTTTTTT. Amino acid sequence: CASSEQGLGELFF.

This chain joins TRBV19 and TRBJ2-1; 7 positions agree with TRBD1. This CDR3 contains 16 residues. CDR1 LNHDA and CDR2 SQIVND come from the germline V gene (reference sequence). With 7 bases clipped from V and 0 bases from J, the junction kept 9 bases outside the gene matches. Written as DNA, the CDR3 is TGTGCCAGTAAAGAGGGGGCGTTAAGCTCCTACAATGAGCAGTTCTTC. Protein product: CASKEGALSSYNEQFF.

The chain couples TRBV11-2 to TRBJ2-5, with D tentatively TRBD1 (6 bases). The CDR3 sequence is 14 residues long. The V gene lost 5 bases and the J gene lost 4 bases, with 14 bases spanning the gap. Germline CDR1 is SGHAT and CDR2 is FQNNGV. Written as DNA, the CDR3 is TGTGCCAGCAGCCATGGGACATACGGAGAGACCCAGTACTTC. Encoded protein: CASSHGTYGETQYF.

This clone was found once. The gene calls are TRBV5-1 and TRBJ1-6; D may be TRBD1 (5 bases). Per the germline V gene, CDR1 is SGHRS and CDR2 is YFSETQ. The CDR3 is 15 residues long. V lost 4 bases and J lost 7, with 15 bases in between. The CDR3 coding sequence is TGCGCCAGCAGCGTAGGGGACTCACGGAATTCACCCCTCCACTTT. It encodes CASSVGDSRNSPLHF.

V and J are TRBV10-2 and TRBJ2-7; D is perhaps TRBD2 (5 bases). V gave up 8 bases and J gave up 6 bases, with 17 bases separating them. There are 13 residues in the CDR3. Germline-derived CDR1 and CDR2 are WSHSY and SAAADI. CDR3 bases: TGCGCCAGCGGGAGTGCTCGGGTCGGCGAGCAGTACGTC. Its translation is CASGSARVGEQYV.

The chain links TRBV2 to TRBJ2-7; 7 bases fit TRBD1. The CDR3 has 14 amino acids. Germline-derived CDR1 and CDR2 are SNHLY and FYNNEI. V shed 10 bases and J 4 bases; nucleotides not matched to a gene: 13. The CDR3 region is CATDPRGLPYEQYF. The CDR3 DNA reads as TGTGCCACCGACCCAAGGGGGCTCCCTTACGAGCAGTACTTC.

This sequence joins TRBV3-1 (or the pseudogene TRBV3-2) and TRBJ2-1; 9 positions agree with TRBD1. Germline CDR1 is LGHDT and CDR2 is YNNKEL (reference sequence). The CDR3 has 15 residues. V lost 4 bases to trimming and J lost 6 bases; unmatched junction nucleotides: 7. CDR3 residues: CASSPGQGLGNEQFF. DNA for the CDR3: TGTGCCAGCAGCCCGGGACAGGGTTTAGGCAATGAGCAGTTCTTC.

This clone was counted a few times. This chain connects TRBV5-4 to TRBJ1-6, with 8 nucleotides matching TRBD1. The J segment lost 7 bases and the V segment lost 5 bases, leaving 5 bases of the junction unmatched. Germline CDR1 is SGHNT and CDR2 is YYREEE (reference sequence). CDR3 length equals 14 residues. In DNA form, the CDR3 reads TGTGCCAGCAGTAGGGACAGGAAAAATTCACCCCTCCACTTT. It codes for CASSRDRKNSPLHF.

The chain uses TRBV10-3 and TRBJ1-2, with D possibly matching TRBD1 (5 bases). CDR1 is ENHRY, CDR2 SYGVKD, per germline. V was trimmed by 6 bases and J by 3 bases, leaving 29 bases between them. This CDR3 is 19 amino acids long. This CDR3 reads CAISGYRDSDLSMDYGYTF. CDR3 nucleotides: TGTGCCATCAGCGGCTACCGGGACTCCGATCTTTCGATGGACTATGGCTACACCTTC.

The chain is built from TRBV10-3 and TRBJ1-5, with D maybe TRBD1 (5 bases). This CDR3 contains 16 residues. V dropped 1 base and J dropped 2 bases, with 12 bases sitting between them. CDR1 and CDR2 from the germline V gene are ENHRY and SYGVKD. The CDR3 DNA reads as TGTGCCATCAGTGAGTATTTTGGGGCTGGCAATCAGCCCCAGCATTTT. Its translation is CAISEYFGAGNQPQHF.

J is TRBJ2-2 and V is TRBV5-1, with TRBD1 identical over 11 bases. The CDR3 totals 16 residues. CDR1 SGHRS and CDR2 YFSETQ come from the germline V gene. With V trimmed by 1 base and J by 6 bases, 5 bases remained unmatched. DNA of the CDR3: TGCGCCAGCAGCTTGCAAGGGACAGGGGGTCCCGGGGAGCTGTTTTTT. It yields the protein CASSLQGTGGPGELFF.

This clone showed up just a few times. The V gene is TRBV4-1, the J gene TRBJ2-3; D perhaps matches TRBD2 (6 bases). Germline CDR1 reads MGHRA; CDR2 reads YSYEKL. Trimming stripped 1 base from V and 2 bases from J, with 10 bases between. This CDR3 is built from 15 residues. The CDR3 here is CASSQGWRDTDTQYF. The DNA for the CDR3 is TGCGCCAGCAGCCAAGGGTGGCGGGACACAGATACGCAGTATTTT.

This clone was seen only once. This chain connects TRBV12-3 or TRBV12-4 to TRBJ1-1; D perhaps matches TRBD1 (5 bases). The CDR3 has 13 residues. Trimming took off 1 base at V and 5 bases at J, with 8 bases between the two ends. CDR3 bases: TGTGCCAGCAGTTTAGGTGGGGGGACTGAAGCTTTCTTT. This codes for CASSLGGGTEAFF.

V gene TRBV2 combines with J gene TRBJ2-1; D is ambiguous. Per the germline V gene, CDR1 is SNHLY and CDR2 is FYNNEI. Trimming pared 4 bases from V and 9 bases from J, leaving 10 bases between. The CDR3 totals 12 residues. CDR3 sequence: CASSVTDREQFF. CDR3 bases: TGTGCCAGCAGTGTAACAGATCGTGAGCAGTTCTTC.

In its sample, this clone was seen once. CDR3 sequence reads: CASSVALFF. In nucleotides, the CDR3 is TGTGCCAGCAGCGTAGCTCTGTTTTTT. The chain carries TRBV9 and TRBJ1-4, with D unresolved. The CDR3 sequence is 9 residues long. V lost 0 bases to trimming and J lost 14 bases, with 2 bases between them. CDR1 and CDR2 (germline): SGDLS, YYNGEE.

This chain uses TRBV6-5 with TRBJ1-4; D remains unclear. This CDR3 contains 14 residues. The germline V and J ends were trimmed by 0 bases and 10 bases, with 12 bases remaining between them. Germline CDR1 MNHEY, CDR2 SVGAGI. In nucleotides, the CDR3 is TGTGCCAGCAGTTACTCTCGGGATCCGGGAAAACTGTTTTTT. Residues: CASSYSRDPGKLFF.

The chain is built from TRBV13 and TRBJ1-1; D not certain. Germline CDR1 reads PRHDT; CDR2 reads FYEKMQ (reference sequence). The CDR3 extends over 13 amino acids. V was trimmed by 3 bases and J by 4 bases, leaving 9 bases between them. CDR3 sequence reads: CASSFGVSTEAFF. The CDR3 nucleotides are TGTGCCAGCAGCTTTGGAGTGAGCACTGAAGCTTTCTTT.

The chain couples TRBV12-3 or TRBV12-4 to TRBJ1-2; D is possibly TRBD1 (5 bases). Between the trimmed V and J ends, which lost 6 bases and 8 bases, there was a span of 13 bases. The CDR3 is 12 residues long. The CDR3 protein is CASRQGSGGYTF. The CDR3 DNA reads TGTGCCAGCAGGCAGGGCTCTGGGGGCTACACCTTC.

This chain links TRBV2 with TRBJ2-7; 12 bases map to TRBD2. Trimming at V came to 8 bases and at J to 3 bases, leaving 2 bases not matched to a gene. The CDR3 covers 13 residues. The germline CDR1 and CDR2 sequences are SNHLY and FYNNEI. Here the CDR3 reads CASETSGGYEQYF. The CDR3, as DNA: TGTGCCAGCGAGACTAGCGGGGGCTACGAGCAGTACTTC.